This T cell receptor (beta chain) originates from a study of shared clonotypes between healthy human individuals. Naive CD8 isolation took CD45RO-negative cells positively selected for CCR7 and excluded terminally differentiated effector memory CD45RA+ cells. In this sample, this clone turned up once. Its target is unknown. At the deep level, the assay was run. Clones were sequenced by immunoSEQ multiplex PCR, and TCRdb holds only the in-frame ones, with some missing. The repertoire consists of over 2 million clones, with just under 95% occurring once and the leading ten covering around 1.1%. Germline assignment: CDR1 ENHRY and CDR2 SYGVKD. The CDR3 is 14 residues long. V was pared by 2 bases and J by 7 bases, with 12 bases between. The study, taken as a whole, reports: Naive CD4 clonotype sharing across several donors was about 5%.

This TCR came from a man younger than 35 in good health. The J gene is TRBJ2-1, the V gene TRBV10-3; tentatively, D is TRBD1 (6 bases). The sequenced sample was naive CD8+ T cells sorted from blood. The CDR3 DNA reads TGTGCCATCAGTGAGCCAGCCAGGGGTAATGAGCAGTTCTTC. Amino acids: CAISEPARGNEQFF.